Each of the 12 T cell receptor beta chains below was sequenced from the same sample in a study of shared T cell receptors in the human thymus. Sequenced by immunoSEQ multiplex PCR; TCRdb stores in-frame clones only, minus some. The sample shows over 650,000 clones, around 87% of them seen only once. This sample was shared with a second study, whose subject was human thymus T cells.

The sequenced material came from thymocytes. All receptors derive from a boy in the first two years of life with a congenital heart defect.

The chain combines TRBV27 with TRBJ2-7; TRBD2 matches 11 bases. Germline V gene sequence: CDR1 MNHEY, CDR2 SMNVEV (reference sequence). V dropped 5 bases and J dropped 3; count of bases not matched to a gene: 0. There are 13 residues in the CDR3. The CDR3 DNA reads TGTGCCAGCAGTGGGACTAGCGGCTACGAGCAGTACTTC. Translation gives CASSGTSGYEQYF.

The gene calls are TRBV28 and TRBJ1-4, with TRBD1 as a possible D gene (5 bases). The CDR3 has 13 residues. Between the trimmed V and J ends, which lost 6 bases and 5 bases, there was a span of 10 bases. Germline-derived CDR1 and CDR2 are MDHEN and SYDVKM. The CDR3 DNA sequence: TGTGCCAGCAGCATCGGGGGGAATGAAAAACTGTTTTTT. It codes for CASSIGGNEKLFF.

The chain joins TRBV9 to TRBJ2-6; 9 bases are a match to TRBD1. Germline CDR1 SGDLS, CDR2 YYNGEE. The CDR3 length is 17 residues. The V and J ends lost 4 bases and 3 bases, in that order; junction bases with no gene match: 8. CDR3 in amino acids: CASSSQQGAIGANVLTF. The CDR3 DNA reads as TGTGCCAGCAGCTCCCAACAGGGGGCAATTGGGGCCAACGTCCTGACTTTC.

CDR3 nucleotides: TGTGCCAGCAGTTTACCTAGCGGGGGGGCCTGTACGCAGTATTTT. Its protein product is CASSLPSGGACTQYF. The chain couples TRBV27 to TRBJ2-3; 12 bases match TRBD2. The CDR3 loop spans 15 amino acids. The junction had 5 bases not matched to a gene; V was cut back by 2 bases and J by 8 bases. Germline V gene lookup returns CDR1 MNHEY and CDR2 SMNVEV (reference sequence).

There are a few counts of this clone. The chain carries TRBV11-2 and TRBJ2-1; D not resolved. V was trimmed by 3 bases and J by 0 bases, leaving 15 bases between them. CDR1 is SGHAT and CDR2 is FQNNGV in the germline V gene. The CDR3 runs 17 residues. In nucleotides, the CDR3 is TGTGCCAGCAGCTTGATGGTCAAGTCCTACTCCTACAATGAGCAGTTCTTC. This gives the protein CASSLMVKSYSYNEQFF.

The chain carries TRBV5-1 and TRBJ2-5; D is unclear. This CDR3 region has 14 residues. Trimming removed 2 bases at V and 5 bases at J, with 13 bases between. CDR1 is SGHRS and CDR2 is YFSETQ in the germline V gene. This CDR3 reads CASSLRSSKETQYF. The CDR3, as DNA: TGCGCCAGCAGCTTACGGTCTTCTAAGGAGACCCAGTACTTC.

The V call is TRBV27, the J call TRBJ2-2; perhaps TRBD1 as D (5 bases). The CDR3 consists of 14 residues. Germline V gene data show CDR1 as MNHEY and CDR2 as SMNVEV (reference sequence). Trimming took off 4 bases at V and 6 bases at J, with 12 bases between the two ends. CDR3 amino acids: CASSYSRVPGELFF. DNA of the CDR3: TGTGCCAGCAGTTATAGCAGGGTGCCCGGGGAGCTGTTTTTT.

As concerns this clone: The sample has other DNA sequences that encode this CDR3 too. This chain connects TRBV28 to TRBJ1-2; D may be TRBD1 (5 bases). The V end lost 3 bases, the J end lost 1 base, and 6 bases lay between the germline ends. CDR1 and CDR2 (germline): MDHEN, SYDVKM. The CDR3 is 13 amino acids. DNA of the CDR3: TGTGCCAGCAGTTTGGGGGGTAACTATGGCTACACCTTC. It yields the protein CASSLGGNYGYTF.

The V call is TRBV4-3, the J call TRBJ1-4, with TRBD1 matching over 9 bases. Germline assignment: CDR1 LGHNA and CDR2 YSLEER. The J segment lost 6 bases and the V segment lost 1 base, leaving 6 bases of the junction unmatched. The CDR3 is 16 amino acids. CDR3 sequence: CASSQAQGDRDEKLFF. The CDR3 DNA is TGCGCCAGCAGCCAAGCCCAAGGGGACAGGGATGAAAAACTGTTTTTT.

This clone has only one observation. A read error may account for a junction end that differs from germline. V and J are TRBV6-5 and TRBJ1-2; TRBD1 is a possible D gene (6 bases). Germline loops: CDR1 MNHEY, CDR2 SVGAGI. This CDR3 region has 15 residues. CDR3 sequence: CASSFLRGNNYGYPF. Here the CDR3 DNA reads TGTGCCAGCAGTTTTCTCAGGGGTAATAACTATGGCTACCCCTTC.

Regarding this clone: This sample includes further DNA sequences coding for the same CDR3. The chain links TRBV27 to TRBJ2-7, with D perhaps matching TRBD1 (6 bases). The ends were cut back, 6 bases at V and 2 bases at J, with 11 bases in the middle. Germline V gene data show CDR1 as MNHEY and CDR2 as SMNVEV (reference sequence). CDR3 length: 13 amino acids. Written as DNA, the CDR3 is TGTGCCAGCAGAACAGGGTCGCCCTACGAGCAGTACTTC. It encodes CASRTGSPYEQYF.

This chain joins TRBV9 and TRBJ2-5; 7 bases line up with TRBD1. This CDR3 spans 14 amino acids. Germline V CDR1 and CDR2: SGDLS, YYNGEE. The ends lost 1 base at V and 2 bases at J; junction bases unmatched: 2. CDR3 loop: CASSVTGEQETQYF. CDR3 bases: TGTGCCAGCAGCGTAACAGGGGAACAAGAGACCCAGTACTTC.